This T cell receptor (beta chain) was identified in a study of prognosis after radiotherapy for stage I lung cancer. As for this clonotype: With only one base between it and a far larger clone, this is likely a read error.

With two-round multiplex PCR, TCR beta CDR3 sequences were amplified from genomic DNA. Primers targeting each individual TRBV and TRBJ gene were applied in first-round PCR. One entry per CDR3 protein results from TCRdb running MiXCR on the multiplex PCR reads. The sample contains fewer than 20,000 distinct CDR3 sequences, 44% of which appear only once. The sequences come from PBMCs, collected before or after stereotactic body radiation therapy (not recorded which). This receptor was identified in a donor over 45 with non-small cell lung cancer.

CDR3 region: CASSYLGSSGNTIYF. In nucleotides, the CDR3 is TGTGCCAGCAGTTACCTTGGGAGCTCTGGAAACACCATATATTTT. This chain joins TRBV6-4 and TRBJ1-3; D remains ambiguous. V was cut by 5 bases and J by 0 bases, with 11 bases left in between. This CDR3 region has 15 residues. Germline V gene lookup returns CDR1 MRHNA and CDR2 SNTAGT.